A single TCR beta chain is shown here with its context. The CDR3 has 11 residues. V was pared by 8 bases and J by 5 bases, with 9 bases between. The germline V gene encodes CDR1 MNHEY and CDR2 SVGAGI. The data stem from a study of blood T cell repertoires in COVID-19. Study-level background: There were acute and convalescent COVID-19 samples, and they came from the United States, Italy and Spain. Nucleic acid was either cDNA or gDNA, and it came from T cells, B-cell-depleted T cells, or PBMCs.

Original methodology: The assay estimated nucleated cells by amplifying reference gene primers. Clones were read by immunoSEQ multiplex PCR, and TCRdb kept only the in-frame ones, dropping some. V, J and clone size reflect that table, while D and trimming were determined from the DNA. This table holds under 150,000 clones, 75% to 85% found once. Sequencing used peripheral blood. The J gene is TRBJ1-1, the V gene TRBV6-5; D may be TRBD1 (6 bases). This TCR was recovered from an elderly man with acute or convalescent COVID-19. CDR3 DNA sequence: TGTGCCAGCGCTAGGGGGACTGAAGCTTTCTTT. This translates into CASARGTEAFF.